This TCR beta chain was obtained from a study of cytotoxic CD8 clonotypes in ibrutinib-treated CLL. Study-level information: Partial response was seen in about 25 patients and complete response in 2; after median around 5.5 years, about 15 stayed remitted, around 12 progressed. A mean of roughly 260,000 productive templates and over 75,000 productive rearrangements was obtained per sample.

A word on this clone: Its matching antigen is unknown.

Study-wide results and limits: The study found baseline clonality above age-matched healthy donors, tracking circulating CD8+ T-cell counts.

Investigators sought sequencing depths of between 1 in 200,000 and 1 in 1 million T cells. Profiled with immunoSEQ multiplex PCR; TCRdb holds only in-frame clones, not every one. The sample lists some 140,000 clones, approximately 81% occurring once. The starting material was PBMCs, obtained after 24 months of ibrutinib treatment. This clonotype originated in a human donor with chronic lymphocytic leukemia.

The CDR3 DNA is TGTGCCAGCATTAAAGGCGGCAGGGGGAACTATGGCTACACCTTC. This gives the protein CASIKGGRGNYGYTF. The rearrangement joins TRBV28 to TRBJ1-2; 7 bases align to TRBD1. Germline V CDR1 and CDR2: MDHEN, SYDVKM. J gave up 2 bases and V 7 bases, and 10 bases lay outside the gene matches. The CDR3 spans 15 residues.